The subject of this entry is one T cell receptor (beta chain). Its antigen is undetermined. This entry is derived from a study of CXCR3-negative and CXCR3-positive naive CD8 T cells. Background on the study: The dataset comprises approximately 140 million TRB reads in total, with about 1.5 +/- 0.3 million reads per library.

In triplicate, each CD8+ T cell subset was sorted at 250,000 to 350,000 cells per replicate. Naive CD8+ T lymphocytes were specified as CD45RO-CCR7+CD27+CD95-. The CDR3 has 17 residues. CDR1 is MNHEY and CDR2 is SVGAGI in the germline V gene. Via 5' RACE with UMI labels, TRB cDNA libraries were prepared. From its re-call of the 5' RACE reads, TCRdb lists each CDR3 protein once, without DNA. This listing includes around 50,000 distinct CDR3 sequences. Study results and caveats: A higher hydrophobicity marked the TRB CDR3s of CXCR3-positive naive cells versus CXCR3-negative naive cells.

The source material was naive CXCR3+ CD8+ T cells from blood. Subset of the sample: CD45RO-CCR7+CD27+CD95- naive CD8+ T cells expressing CXCR3 (TNR3+). This TCR was sampled from a human donor in good health. Some clones in this sample may be carry-over from other donors' samples. V gene TRBV6-5 combines with J gene TRBJ2-5; absent DNA, TCRdb's TRBD1 call cannot be checked. The CDR3 here is CASIRTGTGGYQETQYF.